This T cell receptor beta chain comes out of a study of T-cell memory formation after mild COVID-19. Looking at the study overall: TCR clusters were mostly confined to one donor each.

Notes on the study in general: Mainly in CM and EM were contracting CD4+ clones; CD8+ were in EMRA. Later expanders leaned CD4+, whereas clones that contracted between day 15 and 85 were balanced CD4/CD8.

TCRdb used MiXCR to reprocess the 5' RACE reads, holding one entry per CDR3 protein. Of some 30,000 distinct CDR3 sequences listed, less than 7.5% are singletons. There are many counts of this clonotype. No antigen is known for it. This CDR3 comprises 15 residues. After removal of 5 bases from V and 5 bases from J, the junction contained 11 bases not matched to a gene. Per germline, CDR1 LGHDT and CDR2 YNNKEL (reference sequence). The chain joins TRBV3-1 to TRBJ2-7; 8 bases align to TRBD1. This sequence originates from an adult woman who had mild COVID-19 (a few samples of this study predate the infection). Cell type and time point are not known. The source material was PBMCs or a T cell subset sorted from them (not recorded which). The CDR3 bases are TGTGCCAGCAGCTCCCGCGACAGGGGTTTCCACGAGCAGTACTTC. Translation: CASSSRDRGFHEQYF.